This TCR beta chain emerged from a study of CD8+CD57+ T cells in acquired aplastic anemia. Study-level background: DNA recovered from sorted CD4+ and CD8+ cells had a mean of approximately 3.4 ug.

An expansion of CD8+CD57+ cells by flow cytometry had been shown in patients chosen for sequencing. The study's findings and limits: The number of CD8+ CDR3 sequences shared by patients and controls was about 30.

Trimming cost V 7 bases and J 9 bases; bases outside gene matches: 10. The germline V gene encodes CDR1 SNHLY and CDR2 FYNNEI. The CDR3 is made up of 14 amino acids. This clonotype occurred a few times. Its antigen is undetermined. Genomic DNA templated the TCR beta VDJ and CDR3 profiling. MiXCR, applied by TCRdb to the reads, yields one record per CDR3 protein. The sample lists under 200,000 distinct CDR3 sequences, 48% occurring once. The chain employs TRBV2 and TRBJ2-7; the match to TRBD2 covers 12 bases. The receptor comes from a human donor with aplastic anemia. What was sequenced was sorted CD4+, CD8+, or CD8+CD57+ T cells (not recorded which) from PBMCs. The CDR3 is CASMGGTSGFRQYF. DNA for the CDR3: TGTGCCAGCATGGGAGGGACTAGCGGGTTCCGGCAGTACTTC.